This TCR beta chain comes out of a study of shared clonotypes between healthy human individuals. The donor cohort consisted entirely of Caucasian adults residing in Nashville, Tennessee. CD45RA-negative memory and CD45RA+ naive subsets were split from the CD4+ cells. Trimming took off 0 bases at V and 3 bases at J, with 12 bases between the two ends. This CDR3 comprises 16 residues. The germline V gene has CDR1 LNHNV and CDR2 YYDKDF (reference sequence). Sorted-subset replicate PCR reactions were performed with about 200 ng DNA, corresponding to some 32,000 T cell genomes. Only in-frame clones appear in the TCRdb table, and some are missing; sequencing was by immunoSEQ multiplex PCR. In the table there are more than 1 million clones, about 80% of which are singletons. General study points: Naive subsets generally exceeded memory subsets in estimated richness.

Comments on this clone: Its antigen remains unidentified.

This TCR was recovered from a man between 18 and 29 years old in good health. Some clones in this sample may be carry-over from other donors' samples. The material sequenced was memory CD4+ T cells from PBMCs. Sample subset: CD45RA-negative fraction. The chain has TRBV15 and TRBJ1-3; D gene unclear. CDR3 protein: CATSRDRPGNGNTIYF. The CDR3 DNA reads as TGTGCCACCAGCAGAGACCGTCCGGGGAATGGAAACACCATATATTTT. The full variable domain, with the rest looked up from reference TRBV15 and TRBJ1-3, is DAMVIQNPRYQVTQFGKPVTLSCSQTLNHNVMYWYQQKSSQAPKLLFHYYDKDFNNEADTPDNFQSRRPNTSFCFLDIRSPGLGDTAMYLCATSRDRPGNGNTIYFGEGSWLTVV.